This T cell receptor (beta chain) came from a study of blood T cell repertoires in COVID-19. Background on the study: The United States, Italy and Spain were the sources of the acute and convalescent COVID-19 samples.

Followed over time, Seattle patients had been enrolled while infection was active. Per the germline V gene, CDR1 is ENHRY and CDR2 is SYGVKD. This CDR3 is built from 14 residues. V trimming: 3 bases; J trimming: 5 bases; junction bases outside the gene matches: 3. Original analysis: Counts of nucleated cells, estimated from reference gene primer amplification, were obtained. Assay used: immunoSEQ multiplex PCR; TCRdb lists only in-frame clones, some missing. The D gene and trimming were derived from the DNA, and the V and J assignments and clone size from that table. The table records 60,000 or so clones, 60% to 85% of them present only once.

The sequencing sample was made of peripheral blood. The chain has TRBV10-3 and TRBJ2-2, with 7 bases lining up with TRBD1. This clonotype was sampled from a man aged 25 to 45 with COVID-19, enrolled during active disease. Here the CDR3 reads CAISEGGWTGELFF. CDR3 coding DNA: TGTGCCATCAGTGAAGGGGGCTGGACCGGGGAGCTGTTTTTT.